This T cell receptor (beta chain) was sequenced during a study of tumor and adjacent non-tumor tissue in lung cancer (dated by TCRdb to 2017 to 2018). Study-wide context: The cohort included some 11 adenocarcinoma, a couple of squamous cell carcinoma and 1 small cell lung cancer patients. In total, sequencing yielded 125,075,908 productive TCRbeta reads, which works out to an average of approximately 4.1 million reads per sample. Ages among the approximately 15 patients ranged from roughly 30 to 85 years, there were around ten men and 5 women, and disease was at TNM stage I to III. The study compared bulk TCRbeta repertoires between lung tumor tissue and matched distant non-tumor lung tissue from over 12 lung cancer patients. TCRbeta CDR3 sequencing was performed on around 30 paired specimens, with one tumor sample and one normal lung sample collected per patient. Findings and caveats that apply to the study as a whole: TCR diversity was significantly higher in younger patients, and greater tumor TCR diversity was associated with shorter overall survival and shorter disease-free survival. Neither the sequencing platform nor unique molecular identifiers are named or mentioned anywhere in the methods. Tumor tissue showed significantly higher TCR diversity (inverse Simpson) than normal lung tissue, at 431.37 vs 166.20 (P = 0.0075, Mann-Whitney U test). Because peripheral blood was not sequenced, the blood TCRbeta repertoires of the lung cancer patients in the study went unexamined. A significantly larger cumulative share of the repertoire was made up by the top 100 clones in normal lung than in tumor tissue. Only roughly 14 patients were in the cohort, and the authors stated that larger samples and more detailed clinical data are needed.

RNA was extracted from bulk unsorted tissue and checked for quality with a NanoDrop ND-1000 and an Agilent 2100. For the normal lung samples, distant non-tumor tissue was collected more than 3 cm away from the tumor edge. The donors were newly diagnosed lung cancer patients admitted for thoracic surgery in China from August to November 2014 who had not received prior chemotherapy. The study excluded patients who had received radiotherapy or chemotherapy before or who had another cancer at the same time. Pieces of surgical tissue measuring roughly 1-2.1 cm3 were kept in RNAlater solution and stored at -80 degrees C until use. The library was obtained by multiplex PCR. Sequencing was carried out with an Illumina HiSeq 2500. Following protocols modified from ARM-PCR, the researchers constructed TCRbeta libraries through three rounds of nested PCR with primers (Table S4). Before sequencing, PCR products of 200-500 bp were excised from the gel and purified with the QIAquick gel extraction kit. The study's own analysis went as follows. Reads were cleaned with Trimmomatic, merged with FLASH into complete CDR3 sequences, and assigned to V(D)J germline segments with MiTCR. VDJtools was used to compute clonal diversity as the inverse Simpson's index. A read counted as productive if the sequence was in-frame and lacked a premature stop codon. TCRdb itself trimmed the public reads at Q25 with fastp, ran MiXCR and retained productive beta chains. For every CDR3 protein sequence, its rows merge into one entry that carries the most common genes and DNA. TCRdb, not the authors, supplied the V and J calls. Recorded for this sample are 55,000 to 65,000 distinct CDR3 sequences; roughly 60% of them occurred a single time. The ten largest clonotypes hold around a third of the sample.

Including the terminal cysteine and phenylalanine, the CDR3 comprises 11 residues. The DNA shown is the 33-base CDR3, in frame from base 1. Based on the germline V gene (reference sequence), the CDR1 and CDR2 sequences are MNHNY and SVGAGI. The trim is 5 bases for V and 7 bases for J, with a gap of 8 bases between the germline ends. With respect to this clonotype: Its antigen is still unknown. A clone one base away is much larger, so this may be a read error.

This clonotype was obtained from a man between 65 and 85 years old with non-small cell lung cancer. The sequence joins TRBV6-6 to TRBJ2-5, with no confident D gene call. Material: distant non-tumor lung tissue. The CDR3 region: CASSGKVTQYF. The nucleotides are TGTGCCAGCAGTGGAAAAGTGACCCAGTACTTC.